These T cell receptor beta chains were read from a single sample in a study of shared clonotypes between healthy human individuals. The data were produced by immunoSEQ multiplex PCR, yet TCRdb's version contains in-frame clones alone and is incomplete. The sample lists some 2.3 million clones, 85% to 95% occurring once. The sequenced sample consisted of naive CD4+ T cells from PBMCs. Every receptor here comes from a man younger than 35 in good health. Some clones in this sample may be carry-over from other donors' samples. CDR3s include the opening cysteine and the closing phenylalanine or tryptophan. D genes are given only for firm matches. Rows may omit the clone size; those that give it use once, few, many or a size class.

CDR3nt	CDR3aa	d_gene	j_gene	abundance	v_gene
TGTGCCAGCAGCGTAGACAGGGTAATCGGGGAGCTGTTTTTT	CASSVDRVIGELFF	NA	TRBJ2-2	NA	TRBV9
TGTGCCTGGAGTGGAGCAGATACGCAGTATTTT	CAWSGADTQYF	NA	TRBJ2-3	NA	TRBV30
TGTGCCAGCAGCCGCAACCCTGGAAACACCATATATTTT	CASSRNPGNTIYF	NA	TRBJ1-3	NA	TRBV14
TGTGCCAGCTCACGAGACCCCAGGGGGTCGGTAGTGGAGACCCAGTACTTC	CASSRDPRGSVVETQYF	TRBD1	TRBJ2-5	once	TRBV18
TGTGCCAGCAGTGAAACAGGGGGCCCCGGGAGCGAGCAGTACTTC	CASSETGGPGSEQYF	TRBD1	TRBJ2-7	once	TRBV2
TGTGCCAGTAGTGGGACAGGGCGGGGGAGGATCACCGGGGAGCTGTTTTTT	CASSGTGRGRITGELFF	TRBD1	TRBJ2-2	NA	TRBV19
TGTGCCAGCAGCGTAAGGTCAGGGGGTATTGGCTACACCTTC	CASSVRSGGIGYTF	TRBD1	TRBJ1-2	once	TRBV9
TGTGCCAGCAGCTTCGGTTCGACTGCAGATACGCAGTATTTT	CASSFGSTADTQYF	NA	TRBJ2-3	NA	TRBV11-2
TGTGCCATCACCCCCGGTGGGAATGAGCAGTTCTTC	CAITPGGNEQFF	NA	TRBJ2-1	NA	TRBV10-3
TGCAGCGTTGATATCTCTGGGGCCAACGTCCTGACTTTC	CSVDISGANVLTF	NA	TRBJ2-6	few	TRBV29-1
TGTGCCAGCAGCCCAACAGGAGATACGCAGTATTTT	CASSPTGDTQYF	NA	TRBJ2-3	NA	TRBV5-4
TGTGCCTGGAGTAGCCTCCGCGGGGAGCAGTACTTC	CAWSSLRGEQYF	NA	TRBJ2-7	NA	TRBV30
TGCAGCGCCTACCTGCTAGCGGGAGTTTGGGGGTCCTACAATGAGCAGTTCTTC	CSAYLLAGVWGSYNEQFF	TRBD2	TRBJ2-1	NA	TRBV29-1
TGTGCCAGCAGCACCAGCTCCCAAGAGACCCAGTACTTC	CASSTSSQETQYF	NA	TRBJ2-5	NA	TRBV27
TGTGCCAGCAGCCTCGTTAGGCTCGAACAGTATTTT	CASSLVRLEQYF	NA	TRBJ2-3	NA	TRBV7-2
TGCAGTGCTAGTGCGGTCTCTTTGGCGTTCTTC	CSASAVSLAFF	NA	TRBJ2-1	NA	TRBV20-1
TGTGCCAGTACCACAGGTTACACTGAAGCTTTCTTT	CASTTGYTEAFF	NA	TRBJ1-1	NA	TRBV19
TGTGCCAGCAGCACTCCGGGACGGGGTCACTCGGGGGCCAACGTCCTGACTTTC	CASSTPGRGHSGANVLTF	NA	TRBJ2-6	NA	TRBV5-4
TGTGCCAGCAGCCCATTCCGACAGTCCTGGGGCTATGGCTACACCTTC	CASSPFRQSWGYGYTF	NA	TRBJ1-2	NA	TRBV28
TGCGCCAGCAGCCAAGGTAGACAGGCAGCGGGAAACACCATATATTTT	CASSQGRQAAGNTIYF	NA	TRBJ1-3	NA	TRBV4-1
TGTGCCAGTAGGGCTACAGGAAGCCCATTTCCTCCAGTCTATGGCTACACCTTC	CASRATGSPFPPVYGYTF	NA	TRBJ1-2	NA	TRBV19
TGCGCCAGCAGCCAAGGGCTAGCGGGAGAGTTAGAGACCCAGTACTTC	CASSQGLAGELETQYF	TRBD2	TRBJ2-5	NA	TRBV4-1
TGTGCCAGCAGTGAATCAGACTCTGGAAACACCATATATTTT	CASSESDSGNTIYF	NA	TRBJ1-3	NA	TRBV25-1
TGCGCCAGCAGCCCACTTATTCATGCACTCACTTACGAGCAGTACTTC	CASSPLIHALTYEQYF	NA	TRBJ2-7	NA	TRBV5-1
TGCGCCACCCTGGGGCGGGAGACTTACGAGCAGTACTTC	CATLGRETYEQYF	TRBD2	TRBJ2-7	NA	TRBV23-1
TGTGCCAGCAGCTACTGGACTAGCGGGTCCTACAATGAGCAGTTCTTC	CASSYWTSGSYNEQFF	TRBD2	TRBJ2-1	NA	TRBV9
TGCGCCAGCAGCTTGGGAGGACTATCGAACACTGAAGCTTTCTTT	CASSLGGLSNTEAFF	NA	TRBJ1-1	NA	TRBV5-1
TGTGCCAGCAGCCAAACGGACAGGGCGAATGAAAAACTGTTTTTT	CASSQTDRANEKLFF	TRBD1	TRBJ1-4	NA	TRBV7-7
TGTGCCAGCAGCGATGGACCCGCATCCTACGAGCAGTACTTC	CASSDGPASYEQYF	NA	TRBJ2-7	once	TRBV6-5
TGTGCCAGCAGCTTAAGGACTAGCGGGATACGCCTTGACACAGATACGCAGTATTTT	CASSLRTSGIRLDTDTQYF	TRBD2	TRBJ2-3	NA	TRBV11-2
TGTGCCAGCAGCCGGAGCGGGAGTTCGTACAATGAGCAGTTCTTC	CASSRSGSSYNEQFF	TRBD2	TRBJ2-1	NA	TRBV7-2
TGTGCCAGCAGCGACCCCCGGGACCCACCCCAGCAGTACTTC	CASSDPRDPPQQYF	NA	TRBJ2-7	NA	TRBV11-3
TGTGCCAGCAGCCCTGGAAGGGATACGCAGTATTTT	CASSPGRDTQYF	NA	TRBJ2-3	NA	TRBV14
TGTGCCAGCAGCTTGGAGGGCCTGAACCCGGGAAACACCATATATTTT	CASSLEGLNPGNTIYF	NA	TRBJ1-3	once	TRBV5-4
TGTGCCAGCAGCCGGGACAGGGGAGAAGCTTTCTTT	CASSRDRGEAFF	TRBD1	TRBJ1-1	NA	TRBV7-8
TGTGCCAGCAGCCCCGGCCCGGGACTAGCGGAGTTCAGCTCCTACAATGAGCAGTTCTTC	CASSPGPGLAEFSSYNEQFF	TRBD2	TRBJ2-1	NA	TRBV13
TGTGCCAGCAGTACTAGAGAATTGTACCAAGAGACCCAGTACTTC	CASSTRELYQETQYF	NA	TRBJ2-5	NA	TRBV28
TGTGCCAGCAGGAATCCGGGCCTGAGCTCCTACGAGCAGTACTTC	CASRNPGLSSYEQYF	NA	TRBJ2-7	NA	TRBV6-6
TGTGCCAGCAGTGAGGTTGGGGGTCCTAATGAAAAACTGTTTTTT	CASSEVGGPNEKLFF	NA	TRBJ1-4	NA	TRBV2
TGTGCCTGGAGCACCTCGGAGGTTGGCGAAAAACTGTTTTTT	CAWSTSEVGEKLFF	NA	TRBJ1-4	NA	TRBV30
TGTGCCAGCAGCTTAGAAAAGACTAGCGGGGGGAACAATGAGCAGTTCTTC	CASSLEKTSGGNNEQFF	TRBD2	TRBJ2-1	NA	TRBV11-3
TGTGCCAGCAGTGAGGGCAGGCACACAGATACGCAGTATTTT	CASSEGRHTDTQYF	NA	TRBJ2-3	NA	TRBV6-4
TGCGCCAGCAGCTGGGACGGACAGAATCAGCCCCAGCATTTT	CASSWDGQNQPQHF	NA	TRBJ1-5	few	TRBV5-1
TGTGCCAGCAGCCTCCGGGACAGGGCAGATACGCAGTATTTT	CASSLRDRADTQYF	TRBD1	TRBJ2-3	NA	TRBV7-3
TGTGCCAGCAGCTTGGCTTCCGGGGGCTCCTACGAGCAGTACTTC	CASSLASGGSYEQYF	NA	TRBJ2-7	NA	TRBV5-5
TGCGCCAGCAGCCAAGACCCGACTAGTCGTTTTGGCACAGATACGCAGTATTTT	CASSQDPTSRFGTDTQYF	NA	TRBJ2-3	NA	TRBV4-1
TGTGCCAGCAGTGAAGGGCTAGAGCAGTACTTC	CASSEGLEQYF	NA	TRBJ2-7	NA	TRBV6-1
TGTGCCAGCAGCAAAGAGGGGGGACGGGCGGATCAGCCCCAGCATTTT	CASSKEGGRADQPQHF	NA	TRBJ1-5	NA	TRBV21-1
TGTGCCAGCAGTGAAGCGGGACAGGGGCGTACGTTGAACACTGAAGCTTTCTTT	CASSEAGQGRTLNTEAFF	TRBD1	TRBJ1-1	NA	TRBV6-1
TGTGCCAGCAGTAAGGTGGTGAACACTGAAGCTTTCTTT	CASSKVVNTEAFF	NA	TRBJ1-1	few	TRBV25-1
TGTGCCAGTAGTAGGGGTCGGGGGGAACACTACGAGCAGTACTTC	CASSRGRGEHYEQYF	TRBD2	TRBJ2-7	NA	TRBV19